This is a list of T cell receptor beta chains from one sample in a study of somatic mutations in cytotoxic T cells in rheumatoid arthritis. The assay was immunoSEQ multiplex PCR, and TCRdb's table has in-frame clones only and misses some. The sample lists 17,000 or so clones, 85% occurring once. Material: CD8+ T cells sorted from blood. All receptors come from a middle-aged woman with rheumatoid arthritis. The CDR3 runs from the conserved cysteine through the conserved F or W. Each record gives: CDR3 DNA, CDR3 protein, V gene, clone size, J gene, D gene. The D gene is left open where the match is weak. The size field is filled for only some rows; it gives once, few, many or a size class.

TGTGCCTGGAGCCTCGACTTGAGCGGGAACACCGGGGAGCTGTTTTTT | CAWSLDLSGNTGELFF | TRBV30 | NA | TRBJ2-2 | NA
TGTGCCAGCAGCTTTATCAAAAAACGGGGGACCAGGAGGTACGAGCAGTACTTC | CASSFIKKRGTRRYEQYF | TRBV11-3 | NA | TRBJ2-7 | NA
TGCAGCATCGGACAGGGGAACACTGAAGCTTTCTTT | CSIGQGNTEAFF | TRBV29-1 | NA | TRBJ1-1 | TRBD1
TGTGCCAGCAGCCATGCGCGGGACAGGGGGGTCACAGATACGCAGTATTTT | CASSHARDRGVTDTQYF | TRBV9 | NA | TRBJ2-3 | TRBD1
TGTGCCAGCAGTGACCTTGGGACAGGCGAAGGCTACACCTTC | CASSDLGTGEGYTF | TRBV2 | NA | TRBJ1-2 | TRBD1
TGCGCCAGCAGCCTGAACGGGGGGACAAGCACAGATACGCAGTATTTT | CASSLNGGTSTDTQYF | TRBV4-1 | NA | TRBJ2-3 | NA
TGTGCCAGCAGCCTCCCCGGGCGGGACACTGAAGCTTTCTTT | CASSLPGRDTEAFF | TRBV7-9 | NA | TRBJ1-1 | NA
TGTGCCAGCAGCCCTTCCGGGAGAATGGTCTATGGCTACACCTTC | CASSPSGRMVYGYTF | TRBV11-2 | NA | TRBJ1-2 | NA
TGTGCCAGCATGGGCGCTGAAGCTTTCTTT | CASMGAEAFF | TRBV6-1 | NA | TRBJ1-1 | NA
TGCGCCAGCAGCCCCGGGACAGGTGATAGCACCGGGGAGCTGTTTTTT | CASSPGTGDSTGELFF | TRBV5-1 | NA | TRBJ2-2 | TRBD1
TGTGCCAGCAGCTTAGTTAGTCCGGAGCGGGGCTACACCTTC | CASSLVSPERGYTF | TRBV7-9 | NA | TRBJ1-2 | NA
TGTGCCAGCTGCCGGGGACTTCAACCTACCAATGAGCAGTTCTTC | CASCRGLQPTNEQFF | TRBV2 | NA | TRBJ2-1 | NA
TGCGCCAGCAGTGTATTGCGGGATGACGGGGAGCTGTTTTTT | CASSVLRDDGELFF | TRBV10-1 | NA | TRBJ2-2 | NA
TGTGCCAGCAGCGGGACAGGGCTTACCTACGAGCAGTACTTC | CASSGTGLTYEQYF | TRBV6-5 | few | TRBJ2-7 | TRBD1
TGTGCCAGCAGCCAAGAGTCCCCTAGACTAGCGGGGGACGGAGATACGCAGTATTTT | CASSQESPRLAGDGDTQYF | TRBV4-2 | NA | TRBJ2-3 | TRBD2
TGTGCCAGCAGTTTCTTAGCGGGAGGCGAGCACCCCTACGAGCAGTACTTC | CASSFLAGGEHPYEQYF | TRBV28 | NA | TRBJ2-7 | TRBD2
TGTGCCAGCAGTGCCAAACGGGGACACAGCTCCTACGAGCAGTACTTC | CASSAKRGHSSYEQYF | TRBV2 | NA | TRBJ2-7 | NA
TGTGCCAGCAGCTTAACGAAGGCTAGCGGGATCTACAATGAGCAGTTCTTC | CASSLTKASGIYNEQFF | TRBV7-3 | NA | TRBJ2-1 | TRBD2
TGTGCCAGCAGACTACTAGGACTGGAAGATACGCAGTATTTT | CASRLLGLEDTQYF | TRBV2 | NA | TRBJ2-3 | NA
TGCGCCAGCAGCCAGTTGGAGAGGCCTGACGATACGCAGTATTTT | CASSQLERPDDTQYF | TRBV4-1 | NA | TRBJ2-3 | NA
TGTGCCAGCAGTTCGGGTACTGAAGCTTTCTTT | CASSSGTEAFF | TRBV6-5 | NA | TRBJ1-1 | NA
TGTGCCAGCAGTTTAATGGCGGGGGGGTTGACAGATACGCAGTATTTT | CASSLMAGGLTDTQYF | TRBV27 | NA | TRBJ2-3 | TRBD2
TGTGCCAGCAGCTTGCGGTCCGGGGAGCTGTTTTTT | CASSLRSGELFF | TRBV9 | NA | TRBJ2-2 | NA
TGTGCCAGCAGCTTCGACAGGTACACAGATACGCAGTATTTT | CASSFDRYTDTQYF | TRBV7-9 | NA | TRBJ2-3 | NA
TGTGCCAGCAGCTCCCCGGGGACAGGGAGGACCGGGGAGCTGTTTTTT | CASSSPGTGRTGELFF | TRBV7-9 | NA | TRBJ2-2 | TRBD1
TGTGCCAGCAGCGACCTTAAGGGACAGGGGGCGGGAGCTTTCTTT | CASSDLKGQGAGAFF | TRBV11-2 | NA | TRBJ1-1 | TRBD1
TGTGCCAGCAGCTTAGTAGCGGGAGGGCCTCGCGACACCGGGGAGCTGTTTTTT | CASSLVAGGPRDTGELFF | TRBV11-3 | NA | TRBJ2-2 | TRBD2
TGTGCCAGCAGCTTAGGTCAGGGCACGACGGGTCAGCCCCAGCATTTT | CASSLGQGTTGQPQHF | TRBV7-2 | NA | TRBJ1-5 | NA
TGTGCCAGTTCGGAGGGACTGAACACTGAAGCTTTCTTT | CASSEGLNTEAFF | TRBV2 | NA | TRBJ1-1 | NA